The 26 T cell receptor beta chains presented below share a single source sample, sequenced in a study of blood T cell repertoires in COVID-19. Profiled with immunoSEQ multiplex PCR; TCRdb holds only in-frame clones, not every one. Among under 80,000 clones listed, around four fifths were seen once. The sequenced material came from peripheral blood. Receptors originate from a man aged 65 to 79 with acute or convalescent COVID-19.

This sequence joins TRBV5-1 and TRBJ1-3; no reliable D call. Germline V lookup: CDR1 SGHRS, CDR2 YFSETQ. CDR3 size: 15 residues. Trimming took 0 bases from V and 0 from J, leaving 7 bases between them. Here the CDR3 DNA reads TGCGCCAGCAGCTTGGCCACGAGCTCTGGAAACACCATATATTTT. Its protein product is CASSLATSSGNTIYF.

The rearrangement uses TRBV5-1 and TRBJ1-1; D ambiguous. Germline lookup yields CDR1 SGHRS and CDR2 YFSETQ. With 1 base removed from V and 8 bases from J, the gap between germline ends came to 9 bases. The CDR3 loop spans 12 amino acids. The CDR3 region is CASSLNLAEAFF. The CDR3, as DNA: TGCGCCAGCAGCTTGAATCTGGCAGAAGCTTTCTTT.

This chain connects TRBV3-1 (or the pseudogene TRBV3-2) to TRBJ2-2; 7 nucleotides match TRBD2. V gave up 3 bases and J gave up 4 bases; unmatched junction bases: 5. Per germline, CDR1 LGHDT and CDR2 YNNKEL (reference sequence). The CDR3 is 15 residues long. The CDR3 nucleotides read TGTGCCAGCAGCCAGATGGGGGGGGGCACCGGGGAGCTGTTTTTT. Translation gives CASSQMGGGTGELFF.

This clone is a singleton in its sample. The chain couples TRBV7-8 to TRBJ2-5, with 15 bases aligning to TRBD2. V was pared by 5 bases and J by 6 bases, with 7 bases of the junction left unmatched. Germline loops: CDR1 SGHVS, CDR2 FQNEAQ. This CDR3 is 16 amino acids long. In nucleotides, the CDR3 is TGTGCCAGCAGCCCAGGGACTAGCGGGGGGTGGAAGACCCAGTACTTC. Residues: CASSPGTSGGWKTQYF. Filled out from reference TRBV7-8 and TRBJ2-5, the complete variable domain reads GAGVSQSPRYKVAKRGQDVALRCDPISGHVSLFWYQQALGQGPEFLTYFQNEAQLDKSGLPSDRFFAERPEGSVSTLKIQRTQQEDSAVYLCASSPGTSGGWKTQYFGPGTRLLVL.

V usage is TRBV6-6 and J usage is TRBJ1-5; a possible D gene is TRBD1 (6 bases). From germline, CDR1 is MNHNY and CDR2 SVGAGI (reference sequence). V dropped 2 bases and J dropped 6 bases, with 17 bases sitting between them. The CDR3 is 16 residues long. CDR3 sequence: CASSYPPGAAIQPQHF. The CDR3 DNA reads as TGTGCCAGCAGTTACCCACCAGGGGCCGCGATTCAGCCCCAGCATTTT.

CDR3 sequence: CASSLGQGAVGFF. The DNA of the CDR3 is TGTGCCAGCAGCCTGGGCCAGGGGGCAGTAGGTTTCTTT. V gene TRBV7-8 combines with J gene TRBJ1-1, with 8 bases that match TRBD1. Germline CDR1 is SGHVS and CDR2 is FQNEAQ. The V and J ends lost 5 bases and 13 bases, in that order; junction bases with no gene match: 12. This CDR3 is built from 13 residues.

This clone was counted only a few times. The chain carries TRBV7-9 and TRBJ1-1; D remains ambiguous. CDR1 and CDR2 from the germline V gene are SEHNR and FQNEAQ (reference sequence). V lost 2 bases, J lost 6 bases, and 13 bases lay in between. The CDR3 extends over 14 amino acids. The CDR3 is CASSLTPRWPEAFF. The CDR3 bases are TGTGCCAGCAGCTTAACTCCGCGGTGGCCTGAAGCTTTCTTT.

The J gene is TRBJ1-6, the V gene TRBV1; the table's D call of TRBD1 was not tested on the DNA. TRBV1 is recorded as a pseudogene. The CDR3 is made up of 17 amino acids. CDR3 residues: CTSSQYHPGHDHSPLHF. For the CDR3, the DNA is TGCACCAGCAGCCAATATCACCCGGGACATGACCATTCACCCCTCCACTTT.

The chain couples TRBV5-1 to TRBJ2-3; the D gene is possibly TRBD1 (6 bases). Germline V lookup: CDR1 SGHRS, CDR2 YFSETQ. The V end was cut by 6 bases, the J end by 0 bases, with 17 bases between. The CDR3 runs 16 residues. CDR3 residues: CASTWIGTSSTDTQYF. The DNA for the CDR3 is TGCGCCAGCACATGGATAGGGACATCGAGCACAGATACGCAGTATTTT.

The chain has TRBV4-2 and TRBJ1-1; weak D call: TRBD1 (5 bases). The CDR3 is made up of 13 amino acids. The germline V and J ends were trimmed by 1 base and 6 bases, with 9 bases remaining between them. Germline CDR1 and CDR2: LGHNA and YNFKEQ. The CDR3 sequence is CASSQGGQPEAFF. Here the CDR3 DNA reads TGTGCCAGCAGCCAAGGGGGCCAGCCTGAAGCTTTCTTT.

The genes are TRBV7-9 and TRBJ1-1; 7 bases are shared with TRBD1. After removal of 5 bases from V and 5 bases from J, the junction contained 8 bases not matched to a gene. This CDR3 has 14 residues. Germline CDR1 is SEHNR and CDR2 is FQNEAQ (reference sequence). The CDR3 coding sequence is TGTGCCAGCAGCCTGTGGACAGGAGGTACTGAAGCTTTCTTT. Translation: CASSLWTGGTEAFF.

Written as DNA, the CDR3 is TGTGCCAGCAGCCCCCCCCTGGCAGGGTCAGATACGCAGTATTTT. The encoded protein is CASSPPLAGSDTQYF. V is TRBV7-9 and J is TRBJ2-3; TRBD1 might be the D (5 bases). Trimming cost V 5 bases and J 4 bases, with 16 bases left between them. The CDR3 totals 15 residues. Germline CDR1 is SEHNR and CDR2 is FQNEAQ (reference sequence). The variable domain in full, with the rest retrieved from reference TRBV7-9 and TRBJ2-3, is DTGVSQNPRHKITKRGQNVTFRCDPISEHNRLYWYRQTLGQGPEFLTYFQNEAQLEKSRLLSDRFSAERPKGSFSTLEIQRTEQGDSAMYLCASSPPLAGSDTQYFGPGTRLTVL.

This chain uses TRBV5-1 with TRBJ2-3; D unclear. Germline V lookup: CDR1 SGHRS, CDR2 YFSETQ. The CDR3 contains 16 residues. The germline V and J ends were trimmed by 0 bases and 4 bases, with 15 bases remaining between them. The CDR3 spells CASSLEVHTRSDTQYF. In DNA, the CDR3 is TGCGCCAGCAGCTTGGAGGTGCACACGAGGTCAGATACGCAGTATTTT. Filled out from reference TRBV5-1 and TRBJ2-3, the complete variable domain reads KAGVTQTPRYLIKTRGQQVTLSCSPISGHRSVSWYQQTPGQGLQFLFEYFSETQRNKGNFPGRFSGRQFSNSRSEMNVSTLELGDSALYLCASSLEVHTRSDTQYFGPGTRLTVL.

The chain joins TRBV5-5 to TRBJ2-1; D remains unclear. The CDR3 length is 15 residues. Germline CDR1 reads SGHKS; CDR2 reads YYEKEE (reference sequence). Trimming removed 5 bases at V and 3 bases at J, with 15 bases between. CDR3 nucleotide sequence: TGTGCCAGCAGAATGTCACCGGTGAGCTACAATGAGCAGTTCTTC. Amino acid sequence: CASRMSPVSYNEQFF.

The genes are TRBV7-6 and TRBJ1-2; 10 bases map to TRBD1. This CDR3 region has 15 residues. The trim removed 5 bases at V and 8 bases at J, leaving 11 bases unmatched. The germline V gene has CDR1 SGHVS and CDR2 FNYEAQ. The CDR3 nucleotides read TGTGCCAGCAGCCAAACGACCGGGACAGGGGTCGGCTACACCTTC. Translated, it gives CASSQTTGTGVGYTF.

The chain is built from TRBV5-5 and TRBJ2-2, with D possibly matching TRBD2 (6 bases). V lost 4 bases to trimming and J lost 2 bases, with 12 bases between them. CDR1 and CDR2 from the germline V gene are SGHKS and YYEKEE (reference sequence). The CDR3 is 15 amino acids. The CDR3 nucleotides are TGTGCCAGCAGCCCCCGGGACTTCAACACCGGGGAGCTGTTTTTT. This gives the protein CASSPRDFNTGELFF. The entire variable domain, with the rest obtained from reference TRBV5-5 and TRBJ2-2, is as follows: DAGVTQSPTHLIKTRGQQVTLRCSPISGHKSVSWYQQVLGQGPQFIFQYYEKEERGRGNFPDRFSARQFPNYSSELNVNALLLGDSALYLCASSPRDFNTGELFFGEGSRLTVL.

This sequence joins TRBV5-6 and TRBJ2-5; D is perhaps TRBD2 (6 bases). The CDR3 runs 13 residues. V gave up 2 bases and J gave up 5 bases, with 10 bases separating them. CDR1 and CDR2 from the germline V gene are SGHDT and YYEEEE. The DNA for the CDR3 is TGTGCCAGCAGCTTTGGCCTAGCGGAGACCCAGTACTTC. It yields the protein CASSFGLAETQYF. Drawing the rest from reference TRBV5-6 and TRBJ2-5, the complete variable domain is DAGVTQSPTHLIKTRGQQVTLRCSPKSGHDTVSWYQQALGQGPQFIFQYYEEEERQRGNFPDRFSGHQFPNYSSELNVNALLLGDSALYLCASSFGLAETQYFGPGTRLLVL.

The chain couples TRBV5-4 to TRBJ1-2, with TRBD1 as a possible D gene (6 bases). The CDR3 consists of 17 residues. Deletions cut 0 bases from V and 0 bases from J, with 15 bases between. Germline loops: CDR1 SGHNT, CDR2 YYREEE (reference sequence). DNA of the CDR3: TGTGCCAGCAGCTTGGCCGTCGGACAGAATCCTAACTATGGCTACACCTTC. It yields the protein CASSLAVGQNPNYGYTF.

The chain is built from TRBV18 and TRBJ1-2; no clear D gene. V was shortened by 5 bases and J by 5 bases, with 18 bases between the two germline ends. CDR3 length equals 15 residues. From germline, CDR1 is KGHSH and CDR2 LQKENI. The chain's CDR3 is CASSSPLREAYGYTF. For the CDR3, the DNA is TGTGCCAGCTCATCCCCCCTTAGAGAGGCTTATGGCTACACCTTC.

The chain combines TRBV2 with TRBJ2-1; the match to TRBD2 covers 7 bases. This CDR3 contains 16 residues. V trimming: 9 bases; J trimming: 6 bases; junction bases outside the gene matches: 17. The germline CDR1 and CDR2 sequences are SNHLY and FYNNEI. The CDR3 DNA is TGTGCCAGGGCCGGGACTACCCCAAACTCGGGCAATGAGCAGTTCTTC. Protein: CARAGTTPNSGNEQFF.

This rearrangement joins TRBV5-6 to TRBJ2-5; TRBD2 agrees at 7 bases. V lost 6 bases and J lost 5; bases outside the gene matches: 16. The CDR3 totals 16 residues. CDR1 SGHDT and CDR2 YYEEEE come from the germline V gene. CDR3 DNA: TGTGCCAGCACCGTTTTAGGGGCCCCCGGGGGGGAGACCCAGTACTTC. Protein: CASTVLGAPGGETQYF.

This clone was picked up one time. DNA for the CDR3: TGCAGTGCTAGTAGCGGGGCGACAGATACGCAGTATTTT. Protein product: CSASSGATDTQYF. The genes are TRBV20-1 and TRBJ2-3; 8 nucleotides line up with TRBD2. From germline, CDR1 is DFQATT and CDR2 SNEGSKA (reference sequence). The CDR3 contains 13 residues. The trim removed 3 bases at V and 3 bases at J, leaving 2 bases unmatched.

The genes are TRBV5-6 and TRBJ1-1, with no clear D. CDR1 and CDR2 from the germline V gene are SGHDT and YYEEEE. V was trimmed by 4 bases and J by 0 bases, leaving 4 bases between them. The CDR3 runs to 12 residues. For the CDR3, the DNA is TGTGCCAGCAGCCTTATGAACACTGAAGCTTTCTTT. This translates into CASSLMNTEAFF.

The rearrangement uses TRBV2 and TRBJ1-4, with a tentative D call TRBD1 (6 bases). This CDR3 comprises 14 residues. Germline CDR1 and CDR2: SNHLY and FYNNEI. V lost 5 bases and J 2 bases, leaving 9 bases between the germline ends. The CDR3 sequence: CASSTGYTNEKLFF. CDR3 sequence (DNA): TGTGCCAGCAGTACAGGGTACACTAATGAAAAACTGTTTTTT.

The rearrangement uses TRBV29-1 and TRBJ1-1, with D hard to call. Germline lookup yields CDR1 SQVTM and CDR2 ANQGSEA. V dropped 6 bases and J dropped 11 bases, with 13 bases sitting between them. CDR3 size: 10 residues. The CDR3 nucleotides read TGCAGCGTCCGGCTCTGGAGGGCTTTCTTT. Translated: CSVRLWRAFF.

V is TRBV7-3 and J is TRBJ2-1; D is possibly TRBD1 (5 bases). Germline values: CDR1 SGHTA, CDR2 FQGTGA. The CDR3 spans 13 residues. Trimming removed 2 bases from V and 7 bases from J, with 9 bases in between. Here the CDR3 DNA reads TGTGCCAGCAGCTTAGGGGCAGCTAATGAGCAGTTCTTC. This sequence encodes CASSLGAANEQFF.